The next 3 T cell receptor beta chains were all read from a single sample in a study of blood T cell repertoires in COVID-19. Sequencing used immunoSEQ multiplex PCR; TCRdb keeps in-frame clones, though not all of them. The table has around 230,000 clones, about nine tenths seen once; the top ten hold about 7%. Sequencing was performed on peripheral blood. The receptors were gathered from a man aged 55 to 70 who had recovered from COVID-19.

J is TRBJ1-1 and V is TRBV19, with D maybe TRBD1 (6 bases). CDR3 length: 13 residues. The germline V gene has CDR1 LNHDA and CDR2 SQIVND (reference sequence). V was shortened by 5 bases and J by 8 bases, with 15 bases between the two germline ends. The CDR3 DNA follows: TGTGCCAGTAGTCCTCGGGCGCAGGGGGAAGCTTTCTTT. It codes for CASSPRAQGEAFF.

In the case of this clone: Within the sample, other DNA sequences also encode this same CDR3. The chain employs TRBV7-9 and TRBJ1-5, with D tentatively TRBD1 (5 bases). V dropped 0 bases and J dropped 2 bases, with 5 bases sitting between them. Looked up from germline, CDR1 is SEHNR and CDR2 is FQNEAQ (reference sequence). This CDR3 region has 14 residues. CDR3 region: CASSLAGGNQPQHF. As DNA, the CDR3 is TGTGCCAGCAGCTTAGCAGGGGGCAATCAGCCCCAGCATTTT.

This clone has more than one count but fewer than ten. The rearrangement links TRBV29-1 to TRBJ1-3, with 7 bases lining up with TRBD1. The V and J ends lost 5 bases and 0 bases, in that order; junction bases with no gene match: 16. The CDR3 runs 18 residues. Per the germline V gene, CDR1 is SQVTM and CDR2 is ANQGSEA. For the CDR3, the DNA is TGCAGCGTTCACTCCAGCGAGGCAGGGGGTGACTCTGGAAACACCATATATTTT. Its protein product is CSVHSSEAGGDSGNTIYF.